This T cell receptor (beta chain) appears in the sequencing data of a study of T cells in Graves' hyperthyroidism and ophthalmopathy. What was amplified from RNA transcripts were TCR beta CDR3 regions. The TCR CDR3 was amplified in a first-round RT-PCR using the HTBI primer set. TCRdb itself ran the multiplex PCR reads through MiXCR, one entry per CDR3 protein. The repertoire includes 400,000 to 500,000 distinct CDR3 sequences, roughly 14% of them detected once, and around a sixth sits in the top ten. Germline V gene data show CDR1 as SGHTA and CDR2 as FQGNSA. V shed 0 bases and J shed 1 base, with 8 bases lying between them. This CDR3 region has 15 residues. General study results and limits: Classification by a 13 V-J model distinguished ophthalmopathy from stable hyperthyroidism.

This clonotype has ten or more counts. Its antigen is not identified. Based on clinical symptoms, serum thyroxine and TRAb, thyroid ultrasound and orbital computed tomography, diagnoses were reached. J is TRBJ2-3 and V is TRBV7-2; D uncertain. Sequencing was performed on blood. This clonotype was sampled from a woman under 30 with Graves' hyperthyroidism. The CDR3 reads CASSLAAARTDTQYF. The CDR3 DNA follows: TGTGCCAGCAGCTTAGCGGCAGCGCGCACAGATACGCAGTATTTT.